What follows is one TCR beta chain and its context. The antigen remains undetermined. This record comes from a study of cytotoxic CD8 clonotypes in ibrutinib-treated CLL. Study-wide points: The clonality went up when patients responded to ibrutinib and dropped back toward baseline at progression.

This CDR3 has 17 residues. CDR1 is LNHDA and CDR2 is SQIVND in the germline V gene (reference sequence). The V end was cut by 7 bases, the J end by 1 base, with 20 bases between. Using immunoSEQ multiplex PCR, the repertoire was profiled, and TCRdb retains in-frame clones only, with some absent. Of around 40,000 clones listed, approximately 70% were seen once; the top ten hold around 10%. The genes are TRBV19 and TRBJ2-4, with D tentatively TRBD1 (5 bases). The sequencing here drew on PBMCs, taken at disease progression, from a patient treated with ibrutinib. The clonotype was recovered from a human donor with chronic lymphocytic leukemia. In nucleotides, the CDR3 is TGTGCCAGTACCAAAGAGGTAGGGGTTGGTGCCAAAAACATTCAGTACTTC. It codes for CASTKEVGVGAKNIQYF.